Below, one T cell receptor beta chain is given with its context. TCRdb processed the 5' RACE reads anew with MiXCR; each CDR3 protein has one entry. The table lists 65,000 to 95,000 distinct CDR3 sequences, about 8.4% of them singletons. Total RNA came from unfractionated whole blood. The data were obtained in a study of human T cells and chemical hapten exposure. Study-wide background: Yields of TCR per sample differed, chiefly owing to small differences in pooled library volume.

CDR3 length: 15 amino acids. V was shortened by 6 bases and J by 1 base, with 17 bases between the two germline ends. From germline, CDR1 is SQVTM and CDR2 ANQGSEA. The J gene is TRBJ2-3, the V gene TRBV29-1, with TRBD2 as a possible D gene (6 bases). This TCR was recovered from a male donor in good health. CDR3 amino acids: CSVETSSLGTDTQYF. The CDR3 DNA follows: TGCAGCGTAGAAACTAGCTCCCTCGGCACAGATACGCAGTATTTT.